Following are 22 T cell receptor beta chains from one sample sequenced in a study of T cells after yellow fever vaccination. TCRdb re-derived calls from the 5' RACE reads in MiXCR, one entry per CDR3 protein. The table lists 300,000 to 400,000 distinct CDR3 sequences, 6% to 8% of them singletons. Sequences were derived from PBMCs, sampled 5 days after the yellow fever booster vaccination. Source of these receptors: a young man who received the YFV17D yellow fever vaccine.

The chain has TRBV6-2 or TRBV6-3 and TRBJ1-2; 11 bases map to TRBD1. V gave up 8 bases and J gave up 4 bases; unmatched junction bases: 6. The CDR3 runs 14 residues. In germline, CDR1 is MNHEY, CDR2 SVGEGT. Here the CDR3 reads CASCRTGGVYGYTF. DNA for the CDR3: TGTGCCAGCTGCCGGACAGGGGGCGTCTATGGCTACACCTTC.

This clonotype has a count of ten or more. The chain uses TRBV27 and TRBJ2-1; 15 positions match TRBD2. This CDR3 has 17 residues. Looked up from germline, CDR1 is MNHEY and CDR2 is SMNVEV (reference sequence). The V gene end was trimmed by 5 bases and the J gene end by 12 bases; junction bases not matched to a gene: 14. The CDR3 coding sequence is TGTGCCAGCAGTGCGACAACCGGGACTAGCGGGAGGAGGATGCAGTTCTTC. It codes for CASSATTGTSGRRMQFF.

The V gene is TRBV28, the J gene TRBJ1-3; D is possibly TRBD1 (6 bases). Germline loops: CDR1 MDHEN, CDR2 SYDVKM. This CDR3 has 14 amino acids. Trimming pared 5 bases from V and 4 bases from J, leaving 12 bases between. The CDR3 coding sequence is TGTGCCAGCAGTGACGGGACACCAGGAAACACCATATATTTT. As protein: CASSDGTPGNTIYF.

In its sample, this clonotype was seen many times. The genes are TRBV12-3 or TRBV12-4 and TRBJ2-7; D is unclear. The ends were cut back, 3 bases at V and 6 bases at J, with 9 bases in the middle. The CDR3 is 12 residues long. The CDR3, as DNA: TGTGCCAGCAGTTTCTGGGGTGGCGAGCAGTACTTC. Residues: CASSFWGGEQYF.

In its sample, this clonotype was seen many times. This chain uses TRBV5-1 with TRBJ1-1; the D gene is possibly TRBD1 (5 bases). Trimming shortened V by 2 bases and J by 0 bases, and 11 bases separated the two germline ends. The CDR3 sequence is 15 residues long. Germline CDR1 is SGHRS and CDR2 is YFSETQ. DNA of the CDR3: TGCGCCAGCAGCTTCCAGCAGGGCTTGAACACTGAAGCTTTCTTT. It specifies CASSFQQGLNTEAFF.

This clonotype turned up a few times. V is TRBV27 and J is TRBJ2-7; possibly TRBD2 for D (6 bases). The ends were cut back, 3 bases at V and 7 bases at J, with 16 bases in the middle. Germline CDR1 is MNHEY and CDR2 is SMNVEV (reference sequence). The CDR3 is 14 residues long. The CDR3 is CASSFGTEPGEQYF. The CDR3 DNA sequence: TGTGCCAGCAGTTTTGGGACTGAGCCCGGGGAGCAGTACTTC.

This clonotype was recorded at least ten times. This chain links TRBV7-2 with TRBJ2-7; 8 bases map to TRBD2. This CDR3 spans 14 amino acids. The V gene's germline CDR1 is SGHTA and CDR2 FQGNSA. The V segment lost 1 base and the J segment 5 bases; nucleotides outside the gene matches: 4. Here the CDR3 DNA reads TGTGCCAGCAGCTTAGTTCTAGCGGGCAACGAGCAGTACTTC. This encodes CASSLVLAGNEQYF.

This clonotype was recorded a few times. The chain is built from TRBV13 and TRBJ1-1, with D uncertain. V was pared by 2 bases and J by 1 base, with 8 bases between. CDR3 size: 14 residues. From germline, CDR1 is PRHDT and CDR2 FYEKMQ (reference sequence). The CDR3 is CASSLPDGNTEAFF. Written as DNA, the CDR3 is TGTGCCAGCAGCTTACCTGACGGGAACACTGAAGCTTTCTTT.

This clonotype was observed at least ten times. V and J are TRBV29-1 and TRBJ2-7; no clear D gene. CDR1 and CDR2 (germline): SQVTM, ANQGSEA. The CDR3 has 11 amino acids. Trimming took off 7 bases at V and 3 bases at J, with 10 bases between the two ends. The CDR3 DNA reads as TGCAGCGCTTTGGACGGCTACGAGCAGTACTTC. Its translation is CSALDGYEQYF.

This clonotype was counted many times. The chain combines TRBV20-1 with TRBJ2-3; D might be TRBD1 (7 bases). Deletions cut 8 bases from V and 7 bases from J, with 19 bases between. Germline values: CDR1 DFQATT, CDR2 SNEGSKA (reference sequence). The CDR3 has 13 residues. This CDR3 reads CSPPGGGFYTQYF. The DNA of the CDR3 is TGCAGTCCCCCCGGAGGGGGCTTTTATACGCAGTATTTT.

This clonotype was observed many times. This rearrangement joins TRBV28 to TRBJ2-6; D gene ambiguous. CDR1 and CDR2 from the germline V gene are MDHEN and SYDVKM. Trimming shortened V by 6 bases and J by 4 bases, and 7 bases separated the two germline ends. The CDR3 totals 13 residues. The CDR3 loop reads CASRLPGANVLTF. For the CDR3, the DNA is TGTGCCAGCAGGCTCCCCGGGGCCAACGTCCTGACTTTC.

This clonotype was seen a handful of times. The chain couples TRBV7-8 to TRBJ2-3; 8 bases map to TRBD2. The CDR3 runs to 18 residues. V was clipped by 1 base and J by 0 bases; unmatched bases: 9. Per the germline V gene, CDR1 is SGHVS and CDR2 is FQNEAQ. Written as DNA, the CDR3 is TGTGCCAGCAGCTTAGTTGGTATGCGGGGGGCTAGCACAGATACGCAGTATTTT. Residues: CASSLVGMRGASTDTQYF.

The rearrangement joins TRBV5-1 to TRBJ2-1, with 7 bases aligning to TRBD2. This CDR3 has 17 residues. J lost 4 bases, V lost 0 bases, and 10 bases had no gene match. Germline V lookup: CDR1 SGHRS, CDR2 YFSETQ. The CDR3 protein is CASSLEERGGVYNEQFF. Written as DNA, the CDR3 is TGCGCCAGCAGCTTGGAAGAGCGGGGTGGAGTATACAATGAGCAGTTCTTC.

A few counts support this clonotype. The chain combines TRBV10-3 with TRBJ2-3; 7 bases are shared with TRBD1. CDR3 length: 16 amino acids. The germline gives CDR1 ENHRY, CDR2 SYGVKD. After removal of 2 bases from V and 1 base from J, the junction contained 6 bases not matched to a gene. CDR3 residues: CAISEQGELGTDTQYF. DNA of the CDR3: TGTGCCATCAGTGAGCAGGGGGAGCTCGGCACAGATACGCAGTATTTT.

The chain employs TRBV7-9 and TRBJ1-2, with 7 bases lining up with TRBD1. The CDR3 consists of 13 residues. The germline CDR1 and CDR2 sequences are SEHNR and FQNEAQ (reference sequence). Germline trimming cut 5 bases from V and 2 bases from J; bases unmatched to any gene: 2. This CDR3 is CASSMGQNYGYTF. The CDR3 DNA is TGTGCCAGCAGCATGGGACAGAACTATGGCTACACCTTC. Using reference TRBV7-9 and TRBJ1-2 for the parts outside the CDR3, the full variable domain is DTGVSQNPRHKITKRGQNVTFRCDPISEHNRLYWYRQTLGQGPEFLTYFQNEAQLEKSRLLSDRFSAERPKGSFSTLEIQRTEQGDSAMYLCASSMGQNYGYTFGSGTRLTVV.

This clonotype was detected ten times or more. V gene TRBV7-2 combines with J gene TRBJ2-5; a weak D match, TRBD1 (6 bases). Trimming took off 1 base at V and 5 bases at J, with 14 bases between the two ends. Germline lookup yields CDR1 SGHTA and CDR2 FQGNSA. The CDR3 is 15 residues long. Written as DNA, the CDR3 is TGTGCCAGCAGCTTAGGCGGCAGGGGAATCGAGACCCAGTACTTC. It specifies CASSLGGRGIETQYF.

The chain combines TRBV7-8 with TRBJ2-2, with TRBD1 matching 11 bases. CDR1 SGHVS and CDR2 FQNEAQ come from the germline V gene. V lost 7 bases to trimming and J lost 6 bases; unmatched junction nucleotides: 7. CDR3 size: 15 residues. The CDR3 DNA reads as TGTGCCAGCAACGGACAGGGGGCATGGTCCGGGGAGCTGTTTTTT. Its protein product is CASNGQGAWSGELFF.

The chain links TRBV20-1 to TRBJ2-1; D is uncertain. V lost 0 bases and J lost 0, with 15 bases in between. The V gene's germline CDR1 is DFQATT and CDR2 SNEGSKA (reference sequence). The CDR3 contains 17 residues. The DNA of the CDR3 is TGCAGTGCTAGAGATCGAGGCGGTCTGAGCTCCTACAATGAGCAGTTCTTC. This gives the protein CSARDRGGLSSYNEQFF.

This clonotype has at least ten counts. The chain links TRBV5-1 to TRBJ1-1, with TRBD1 matching 9 bases. The ends lost 4 bases at V and 1 base at J; junction bases unmatched: 8. This CDR3 is built from 16 residues. CDR1 and CDR2 from the germline V gene are SGHRS and YFSETQ. CDR3 amino acids: CASSQTPGQGNTEAFF. The CDR3 DNA is TGCGCCAGCAGCCAAACACCGGGACAGGGGAACACTGAAGCTTTCTTT.

The genes are TRBV20-1 and TRBJ2-7; 8 bases line up with TRBD2. The V gene's germline CDR1 is DFQATT and CDR2 SNEGSKA (reference sequence). The CDR3 runs to 13 residues. J was trimmed by 0 bases and V by 6 bases; bases with no gene match: 4. Here the CDR3 reads CSAWTSLSYEQYF. The CDR3 DNA reads TGCAGTGCCTGGACTAGCCTCTCCTACGAGCAGTACTTC.

This clonotype showed up many times. V usage is TRBV6-2 or TRBV6-3 and J usage is TRBJ2-5; D remains unclear. Germline V gene data show CDR1 as MNHEY and CDR2 as SVGEGT. Trimming took 2 bases from V and 4 from J, leaving 5 bases between them. CDR3 length: 12 amino acids. The CDR3 DNA sequence: TGTGCCAGCAGTTACGGCCGAGAGACCCAGTACTTC. This translates into CASSYGRETQYF.

This clonotype was counted only a few times. The chain is built from TRBV5-1 and TRBJ2-7; 13 bases align to TRBD2. Germline CDR1 is SGHRS and CDR2 is YFSETQ. The CDR3 contains 15 residues. The J segment lost 2 bases and the V segment lost 3 bases, leaving 2 bases of the junction unmatched. The CDR3 bases are TGCGCCAGCAGCTCGACTAGCGGGAGGACCTACGAGCAGTACTTC. Translated: CASSSTSGRTYEQYF.